This T cell receptor (beta chain) was captured by sequencing in a study of PD-1 blockade in classical Hodgkin lymphoma. Study-level results: Exclusion applied to patients who initiated nivolumab less than 1 year following ASCT. Newly diagnosed patients had baseline TCR diversity that was reportedly lower than that of healthy donors.

This CDR3 is built from 14 residues. V lost 7 bases and J lost 5; bases outside the gene matches: 9. CDR1 MNHNS and CDR2 SASEGT come from the germline V gene. The protocol was immunoSEQ multiplex PCR, while the TCRdb copy is restricted to in-frame clones and leaves out a portion. The table includes 34,000 or so clones, roughly four fifths detected once. Time point specified: cycle 4 day 1 (C4D1), after less than 7 weeks of nivolumab. All the patients suffered relapse after autologous stem cell transplantation, and brentuximab vedotin exposure differed. With respect to this clone: As yet, its antigen is unknown.

This sequence originates from a human donor with classical Hodgkin lymphoma. The chain links TRBV6-1 to TRBJ2-7, with 9 bases matching TRBD1. Sample: peripheral blood mononuclear cells (PBMCs), taken before the fourth cycle of nivolumab. CDR3 in amino acids: CASMPGTGRHEQYF. For the CDR3, the DNA is TGTGCCAGCATGCCCGGGACAGGGAGACACGAGCAGTACTTC.